These 32 T cell receptor beta chains were all obtained from the same sample, sequenced in a study of T cell responses to AZD1222 COVID-19 vaccine. Using immunoSEQ multiplex PCR, the repertoire was profiled, and TCRdb retains in-frame clones only, with some absent. The table lists roughly 120,000 clones, 75% to 90% of them singletons, with around 2.4% in the top ten. Here the sequenced sample was peripheral blood, taken on day 0 of AZD1222 vaccination. All receptors come from an adult in good health.

V gene TRBV11-2 combines with J gene TRBJ2-5; 7 bases align to TRBD2. V lost 2 bases, J lost 0 bases, and 3 bases stayed unmatched. The V gene's germline CDR1 is SGHAT and CDR2 FQNNGV. The CDR3 contains 15 residues. As DNA, the CDR3 is TGTGCCAGCAGCTTAATCGGGGGGTACCAAGAGACCCAGTACTTC. It is translated as CASSLIGGYQETQYF.

This chain joins TRBV11-2 and TRBJ2-7; D possibly corresponds to TRBD1 (5 bases). Germline loops: CDR1 SGHAT, CDR2 FQNNGV. The V end was cut by 0 bases, the J end by 1 base, with 10 bases between. The CDR3 loop spans 15 amino acids. CDR3: CASSLEGRPSYEQYF. As DNA, the CDR3 is TGTGCCAGCAGCTTAGAGGGGCGCCCATCCTACGAGCAGTACTTC.

The CDR3 loop reads CASSLVSLLARENIQYF. CDR3 nucleotides: TGTGCCAGCAGCTTAGTGTCCCTACTAGCGAGGGAAAACATTCAGTACTTC. The V gene is TRBV7-9, the J gene TRBJ2-4; TRBD2 agrees at 7 bases. Germline values: CDR1 SEHNR, CDR2 FQNEAQ (reference sequence). V dropped 1 base and J dropped 5; count of bases not matched to a gene: 11. There are 17 residues in the CDR3.

A few counts support this clone. This rearrangement joins TRBV28 to TRBJ2-7, with TRBD1 identical over 7 bases. J gave up 4 bases and V 8 bases, and 14 bases lay outside the gene matches. Germline lookup yields CDR1 MDHEN and CDR2 SYDVKM. The CDR3 spans 15 residues. The CDR3 DNA sequence: TGTGCCAGCCACTTAGCCCGGACAGGCGGATACGAGCAGTACTTC. Translation: CASHLARTGGYEQYF.

This chain links TRBV27 with TRBJ2-1; D is possibly TRBD1 or TRBD2 (5 bases each). CDR1 MNHEY and CDR2 SMNVEV come from the germline V gene (reference sequence). Trimming stripped 5 bases from V and 10 bases from J, with 15 bases between. CDR3 length: 13 residues. DNA for the CDR3: TGTGCCAGCAGTCCGGGACCTAGTTGGGAGCAGTTCTTC. This gives the protein CASSPGPSWEQFF.

The chain couples TRBV30 to TRBJ2-7; no definite D call. Germline V gene data show CDR1 as GTSNPN and CDR2 as SVGIG (reference sequence). The length of the CDR3 is 14 residues. Trimming stripped 0 bases from V and 0 bases from J, with 9 bases between. The DNA for the CDR3 is TGTGCCTGGAGTGTAAAGGCGAGCTCCTACGAGCAGTACTTC. Amino acid sequence: CAWSVKASSYEQYF.

This clone was observed a few times. The chain combines TRBV20-1 with TRBJ1-6, with unresolved D. V was shortened by 3 bases and J by 8 bases, with 5 bases between the two germline ends. The CDR3 loop spans 11 amino acids. Germline-derived CDR1 and CDR2 are DFQATT and SNEGSKA (reference sequence). The CDR3 reads CSARRDSPLHF. The CDR3 bases are TGCAGTGCTAGGCGGGATTCACCCCTCCACTTT.

This clone was recorded a few times. This chain connects TRBV3-1 (or the pseudogene TRBV3-2) to TRBJ1-2; D is unclear. The germline gives CDR1 LGHDT, CDR2 YNNKEL (reference sequence). V shed 1 base and J shed 3 bases, with 9 bases lying between them. This CDR3 is built from 14 residues. The CDR3 loop reads CASSQVGGYYGYTF. DNA of the CDR3: TGTGCCAGCAGCCAAGTTGGCGGTTACTATGGCTACACCTTC.

The chain combines TRBV24-1 with TRBJ1-2; TRBD1 might be the D (6 bases). The CDR3 has 14 amino acids. The germline gives CDR1 KGHDR, CDR2 SFDVKD. Trimming removed 4 bases at V and 4 bases at J, with 12 bases between. The CDR3: CATSDPQGAYGYTF. The CDR3 DNA is TGTGCCACCAGTGACCCACAGGGAGCCTATGGCTACACCTTC.

The chain couples TRBV7-2 to TRBJ1-2; D gene uncertain. There are 13 residues in the CDR3. V lost 4 bases and J 0 bases, leaving 6 bases between the germline ends. Germline V lookup: CDR1 SGHTA, CDR2 FQGNSA. The CDR3 DNA sequence: TGTGCCAGCAGCTCCGGTCCTAACTATGGCTACACCTTC. Its protein product is CASSSGPNYGYTF.

The chain combines TRBV11-2 with TRBJ2-6, with D unclear. The CDR3 covers 17 residues. Germline V lookup: CDR1 SGHAT, CDR2 FQNNGV. Trimming removed 3 bases at V and 4 bases at J, with 16 bases between. CDR3 nucleotide sequence: TGTGCCAGCAGCTTCGAAAACTGGGGTACCGGGGCCAACGTCCTGACTTTC. Residues: CASSFENWGTGANVLTF.

The V and J genes are TRBV6-2 or TRBV6-3 and TRBJ2-7; D gene ambiguous. The CDR3 runs 13 residues. Between the trimmed V and J ends, which lost 4 bases and 1 base, there was a span of 8 bases. In germline, CDR1 is MNHEY, CDR2 SVGEGT. The CDR3 is CASSSVPSYEQYF. CDR3 DNA: TGTGCCAGCAGTTCGGTACCGTCCTACGAGCAGTACTTC.

This rearrangement joins TRBV7-9 to TRBJ1-1; TRBD1 matches 8 bases. Germline values: CDR1 SEHNR, CDR2 FQNEAQ (reference sequence). With V trimmed by 5 bases and J by 2 bases, 13 bases remained unmatched. This CDR3 region has 17 residues. CDR3 sequence (DNA): TGTGCCAGCAGCCCCTTGGGCAGGGGGCCTTTTAACACTGAAGCTTTCTTT. Amino acid sequence: CASSPLGRGPFNTEAFF.

This rearrangement joins TRBV4-1 to TRBJ2-1; D not certain. Germline V gives CDR1 MGHRA, CDR2 YSYEKL. CDR3 length equals 13 residues. The V and J ends lost 0 bases and 15 bases respectively, with 15 bases between them. The CDR3 coding sequence is TGCGCCAGCAGCCAAGATGCCCGAGGTCTGGGGTTCTTC. This encodes CASSQDARGLGFF.

The chain recombines TRBV28 with TRBJ1-1; D not resolved. The V gene lost 6 bases and the J gene lost 3 bases, with 11 bases spanning the gap. In germline, CDR1 is MDHEN, CDR2 SYDVKM. The CDR3 sequence is 13 residues long. CDR3 region: CASSLYLDTEAFF. In nucleotides, the CDR3 is TGTGCCAGCAGCCTCTATCTGGACACTGAAGCTTTCTTT.

This sequence joins TRBV27 and TRBJ1-2; D not resolved. CDR1 and CDR2 (germline): MNHEY, SMNVEV (reference sequence). With 1 base removed from V and 0 bases from J, the gap between germline ends came to 6 bases. The CDR3 contains 14 residues. The CDR3 nucleotides are TGTGCCAGCAGTTTATGGGCAACTAACTATGGCTACACCTTC. It translates to CASSLWATNYGYTF.

The rearrangement links TRBV6-5 to TRBJ1-2; 7 nucleotides agree with TRBD1. The length of the CDR3 is 14 residues. Germline CDR1 is MNHEY and CDR2 is SVGAGI. CDR3 bases: TGTGGGGCGGGGTTGACAGGGAGTAACTATGGCTACACCTTC. Translating gives CGAGLTGSNYGYTF.

In its sample, this clone was seen once. Other DNA sequences in this specimen translate into the identical CDR3. This rearrangement joins TRBV7-9 to TRBJ2-2; no firm D call. The CDR3 loop spans 15 amino acids. Trimming stripped 5 bases from V and 2 bases from J, with 12 bases between. Germline V gene data show CDR1 as SEHNR and CDR2 as FQNEAQ (reference sequence). The CDR3 bases are TGTGCCAGCAGCCCTACCTCGGGTAACACCGGGGAGCTGTTTTTT. Protein: CASSPTSGNTGELFF.

V gene TRBV14 combines with J gene TRBJ1-1; D is possibly TRBD1 (5 bases). This CDR3 region has 14 residues. V was cut by 0 bases and J by 7 bases, with 12 bases left in between. CDR1 is SGHDN and CDR2 is FVKESK in the germline V gene. CDR3 amino acids: CASSQDLVGGEAFF. The CDR3 DNA reads TGTGCCAGCAGCCAAGATCTGGTGGGGGGTGAAGCTTTCTTT.

This clone was found once. The chain carries TRBV9 and TRBJ1-2; TRBD1 aligns across 12 bases. CDR1 and CDR2 from the germline V gene are SGDLS and YYNGEE. Germline trimming cut 3 bases from V and 5 bases from J; bases unmatched to any gene: 5. This CDR3 comprises 15 residues. CDR3 protein: CASSAGQGARYGYTF. CDR3 nucleotides: TGTGCCAGCAGCGCGGGACAGGGGGCGAGGTATGGCTACACCTTC.

This clone was observed once. The chain uses TRBV19 and TRBJ2-3, with TRBD2 matching 7 bases. V dropped 3 bases and J dropped 9; count of bases not matched to a gene: 0. Germline V gene data show CDR1 as LNHDA and CDR2 as SQIVND (reference sequence). CDR3 length: 11 residues. The CDR3 is CASSMGGTQYF. In DNA, the CDR3 is TGTGCCAGTAGTATGGGGGGGACGCAGTATTTT.

This clone was observed a single time. The chain uses TRBV30 and TRBJ2-1, with 12 bases aligning to TRBD2. The CDR3 length is 16 residues. Germline V gene lookup returns CDR1 GTSNPN and CDR2 SVGIG (reference sequence). The ends lost 0 bases at V and 7 bases at J; junction bases unmatched: 7. The CDR3 DNA reads TGTGCCTGGAGTGTATTTGGGCTAGCGGGAGGGAATGAGCAGTTCTTC. Translation: CAWSVFGLAGGNEQFF. Looking up the rest from reference TRBV30 and TRBJ2-1 gives the full variable domain: SQTIHQWPATLVQPVGSPLSLECTVEGTSNPNLYWYRQAAGRGLQLLFYSVGIGQISSEVPQNLSASRPQDRQFILSSKKLLLSDSGFYLCAWSVFGLAGGNEQFFGPGTRLTVL.

The chain couples TRBV4-1 to TRBJ1-2; D possibly corresponds to TRBD1 (6 bases). Per the germline V gene, CDR1 is MGHRA and CDR2 is YSYEKL. This CDR3 is 17 amino acids long. Trimming removed 0 bases at V and 7 bases at J, with 21 bases between. DNA of the CDR3: TGCGCCAGCAGCCAAGATTTAGGTCCGACAGGCCAAAGTGGCTACACCTTC. Translation: CASSQDLGPTGQSGYTF.

The genes are TRBV6-5 and TRBJ1-1; tentatively, D is TRBD1 (6 bases). V lost 4 bases to trimming and J lost 4 bases, with 16 bases between them. Germline CDR1 is MNHEY and CDR2 is SVGAGI. The CDR3 covers 15 residues. The CDR3: CASSSTGRTSTEAFF. The CDR3 DNA follows: TGTGCCAGCAGTTCTACAGGGAGAACGAGCACTGAAGCTTTCTTT.

The chain combines TRBV4-1 with TRBJ1-5; 11 bases fit TRBD1. V dropped 3 bases and J dropped 6; count of bases not matched to a gene: 4. The CDR3 loop spans 15 amino acids. CDR1 is MGHRA, CDR2 YSYEKL, per germline. Here the CDR3 DNA reads TGCGCCAGCAGCCAGGGACAGGGGGTGGGTCAGCCCCAGCATTTT. This translates into CASSQGQGVGQPQHF.

The chain combines TRBV9 with TRBJ2-2; 7 bases map to TRBD2. V lost 0 bases to trimming and J lost 6 bases; unmatched junction nucleotides: 8. The CDR3 sequence is 16 residues long. CDR1 is SGDLS and CDR2 is YYNGEE in the germline V gene. CDR3 region: CASSVGGGGGAGELFF. CDR3 bases: TGTGCCAGCAGCGTAGGGGGAGGCGGGGGAGCCGGGGAGCTGTTTTTT.

This chain connects TRBV19 to TRBJ2-7, with TRBD1 identical over 9 bases. This CDR3 has 16 amino acids. V lost 4 bases to trimming and J lost 2 bases; unmatched junction nucleotides: 9. Germline loops: CDR1 LNHDA, CDR2 SQIVND (reference sequence). CDR3: CASSTPGTGNPYEQYF. Here the CDR3 DNA reads TGTGCCAGTAGTACGCCCGGGACAGGGAACCCCTACGAGCAGTACTTC.

This chain joins TRBV28 and TRBJ1-2; D is undetermined. The CDR3 runs 10 residues. V lost 10 bases and J lost 8, with 11 bases in between. CDR1 and CDR2 from the germline V gene are MDHEN and SYDVKM. The CDR3 sequence is CATQLGGYTF. DNA of the CDR3: TGTGCCACCCAGTTGGGGGGCTACACCTTC.

Comment on this clone: The identical CDR3 is also encoded by other nucleotide sequences in the sample. This chain connects TRBV6-5 to TRBJ2-7, with TRBD1 matching 7 bases. This CDR3 contains 14 residues. The V gene end was trimmed by 5 bases and the J gene end by 0 bases; junction bases not matched to a gene: 4. The germline CDR1 and CDR2 sequences are MNHEY and SVGAGI. CDR3 in DNA: TGTGCCAGCAGTAGAGACAGGGTCTCCTACGAGCAGTACTTC. This encodes CASSRDRVSYEQYF.

This rearrangement joins TRBV18 to TRBJ1-3; D gene ambiguous. CDR3 size: 17 residues. Between the trimmed V and J ends, which lost 2 bases and 0 bases, there was a span of 14 bases. Germline CDR1 KGHSH, CDR2 LQKENI. The CDR3 loop reads CASSPFDGSYSGNTIYF. The DNA for the CDR3 is TGTGCCAGCTCACCATTCGACGGCAGCTACTCTGGAAACACCATATATTTT.

This clone was seen only once. V and J are TRBV27 and TRBJ2-7, with D possibly matching TRBD1 (9 bases). This CDR3 is built from 17 residues. Germline CDR1 and CDR2: MNHEY and SMNVEV (reference sequence). Trimming cost V 2 bases and J 3 bases, with 20 bases left between them. The CDR3 here is CASSLRGGQGNFYEQYF. CDR3 nucleotides: TGTGCCAGCAGTTTACGGGGGGGACAGGGAAATTTCTACGAGCAGTACTTC.

The chain combines TRBV10-2 with TRBJ1-1; D is unresolved. Germline assignment: CDR1 WSHSY and CDR2 SAAADI. This CDR3 is 13 amino acids long. The V and J ends lost 7 bases and 1 base respectively, with 10 bases between them. CDR3 residues: CASILTPNTEAFF. In nucleotides, the CDR3 is TGCGCCAGCATCCTGACACCGAACACTGAAGCTTTCTTT.